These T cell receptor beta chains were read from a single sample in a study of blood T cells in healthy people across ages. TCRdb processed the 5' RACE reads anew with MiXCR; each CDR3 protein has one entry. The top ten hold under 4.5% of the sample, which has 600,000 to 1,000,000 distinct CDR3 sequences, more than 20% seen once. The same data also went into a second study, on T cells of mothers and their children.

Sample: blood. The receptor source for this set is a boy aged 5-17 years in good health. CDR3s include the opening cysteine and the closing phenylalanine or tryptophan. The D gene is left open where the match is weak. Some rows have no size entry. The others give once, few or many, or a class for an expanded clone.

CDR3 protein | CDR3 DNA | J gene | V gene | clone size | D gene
CASSLIQGGEQYF | TGTGCCAGCAGTTTGATCCAGGGTGGGGAGCAGTACTTC | TRBJ2-5 | TRBV28 | few | -
CASRYPGQGGPMPSGANVLTF | TGTGCCAGCAGGTATCCGGGACAGGGGGGCCCAATGCCCTCTGGGGCCAACGTCCTGACTTTC | TRBJ2-6 | TRBV7-2 | few | TRBD1
CAISTDREGYEQYF | TGTGCCATCAGCACGGACAGGGAGGGCTACGAGCAGTACTTC | TRBJ2-7 | TRBV10-3 | - | -
CASSHLGSVSYNEQFF | TGTGCCAGCAGCCACTTGGGGTCCGTTAGCTACAATGAGCAGTTCTTC | TRBJ2-1 | TRBV6-1 | - | -
CASSPSSGEGDIQYF | TGTGCCAGCAGTCCATCTTCCGGGGAGGGAGACATTCAGTACTTC | TRBJ2-4 | TRBV12-3/TRBV12-4 | - | TRBD2
CASRSGASYGYTF | TGTGCCAGCAGATCGGGGGCCAGCTATGGCTACACCTTC | TRBJ1-2 | TRBV12-3/TRBV12-4 | few | -
CATSDASTGYGYTF | TGTGCCACCAGTGACGCGTCGACGGGCTATGGCTACACCTTC | TRBJ1-2 | TRBV24-1 | once | -
CASRGTGSRGYEQYF | TGTGCCAGCAGGGGGACAGGGTCTCGCGGGTACGAGCAGTACTTC | TRBJ2-7 | TRBV7-2 | - | TRBD1
CSVRTWTGTGEQYF | TGCAGCGTCCGAACCTGGACAGGAACGGGGGAGCAGTACTTC | TRBJ2-7 | TRBV29-1 | few | TRBD1
CSGKGLAYLPEQFF | TGCAGCGGAAAGGGACTAGCCTACCTACCTGAGCAGTTCTTC | TRBJ2-1 | TRBV29-1 | - | TRBD2
CASKGVGNEQFF | TGTGCCAGCAAAGGCGTAGGCAATGAGCAGTTCTTC | TRBJ2-1 | TRBV2 | - | -
CASSHGKITGTSGWMDTQYF | TGCGCCAGCAGCCATGGAAAGATAACCGGGACTAGCGGATGGATGGATACGCAGTATTTT | TRBJ2-3 | TRBV4-3 | - | TRBD2
CASSPAEIGTGYNEQFF | TGTGCCAGCAGTCCCGCAGAAATTGGGACTGGATACAATGAGCAGTTCTTC | TRBJ2-1 | TRBV7-9 | - | -
CASSLDITYGYTF | TGTGCCAGCAGTCTAGATATTACCTATGGCTACACCTTC | TRBJ1-2 | TRBV28 | - | -
CASSVYVNTEAFF | TGTGCCAGCAGCGTATACGTGAACACTGAAGCTTTCTTT | TRBJ1-1 | TRBV9 | once | -
CASSQDSGEGYGYTF | TGCGCCAGCAGCCAAGATTCGGGGGAGGGGTATGGCTACACCTTC | TRBJ1-2 | TRBV4-3 | few | -
CSARALGQGAGTEAFF | TGCAGTGCTAGGGCGCTGGGACAGGGGGCGGGCACTGAAGCTTTCTTT | TRBJ1-1 | TRBV20-1 | - | TRBD1
CASSLAGGDEQYF | TGTGCCAGCAGTTTAGCGGGGGGAGACGAGCAGTACTTC | TRBJ2-7 | TRBV28 | many | TRBD2
CASSSGMSSYEQYF | TGTGCCAGTAGTTCGGGGATGTCCTCCTACGAGCAGTACTTC | TRBJ2-7 | TRBV19 | few | -
CSARDLLPGLAGYQETQYF | TGCAGTGCTAGAGATCTTCTACCGGGACTAGCGGGTTACCAAGAGACCCAGTACTTC | TRBJ2-5 | TRBV20-1 | - | TRBD2
CSARDQLNEKLFF | TGCAGTGCTAGAGACCAGCTCAATGAAAAACTGTTTTTT | TRBJ1-4 | TRBV20-1 | - | -
CASSLGDFLEAFF | TGCGCCAGCAGCTTGGGGGACTTTCTTGAAGCTTTCTTT | TRBJ1-1 | TRBV5-1 | few | -